This T cell receptor beta chain stems from a study of blood T cell repertoires in COVID-19. Study-wide background: Sample material is recorded as cDNA or gDNA derived from T cells, B-cell-depleted T cells, or PBMCs.

This CDR3 has 16 amino acids. V lost 3 bases and J lost 7; bases outside the gene matches: 10. The germline V gene has CDR1 KGHSH and CDR2 LQKENI. In the study's own analysis: From reference gene primer amplification, estimates of nucleated cell counts were derived. Measured with immunoSEQ multiplex PCR; TCRdb has only the in-frame clones, and not every one. V, J and clone size reflect that table, while D and trimming were determined from the DNA. The table includes tens of thousands of clones, roughly 85% detected once. J is TRBJ1-5 and V is TRBV18; 9 positions agree with TRBD1. The receptor comes from a human donor in a cohort sampled during active COVID-19. The sequenced sample consisted of peripheral blood. In nucleotides, the CDR3 is TGTGCCAGCTCACCTGTCCCGGGACAGGGTTGGCAGCCCCAGCATTTT. The encoded protein is CASSPVPGQGWQPQHF.